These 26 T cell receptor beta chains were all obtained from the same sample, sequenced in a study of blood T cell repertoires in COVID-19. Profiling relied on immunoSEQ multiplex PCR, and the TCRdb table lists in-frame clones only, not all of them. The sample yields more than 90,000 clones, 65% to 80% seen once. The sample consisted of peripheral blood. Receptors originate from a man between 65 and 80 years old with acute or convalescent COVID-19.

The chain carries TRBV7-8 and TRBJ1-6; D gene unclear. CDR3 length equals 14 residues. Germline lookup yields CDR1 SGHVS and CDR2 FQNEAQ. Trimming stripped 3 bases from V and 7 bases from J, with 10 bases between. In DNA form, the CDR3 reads TGTGCCAGCAGCTTTAATAACGGGAATTCACCCCTCCACTTT. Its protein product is CASSFNNGNSPLHF.

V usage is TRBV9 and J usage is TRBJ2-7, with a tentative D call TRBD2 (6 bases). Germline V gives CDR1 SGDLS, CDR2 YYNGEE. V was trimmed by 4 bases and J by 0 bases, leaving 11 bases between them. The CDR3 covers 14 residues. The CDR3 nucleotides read TGTGCCAGCAGCCCCTGGGAGGCCTCCTACGAGCAGTACTTC. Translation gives CASSPWEASYEQYF.

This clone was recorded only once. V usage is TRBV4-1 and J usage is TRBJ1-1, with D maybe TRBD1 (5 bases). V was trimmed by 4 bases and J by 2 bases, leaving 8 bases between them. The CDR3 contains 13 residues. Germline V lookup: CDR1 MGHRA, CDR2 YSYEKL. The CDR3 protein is CASSLDSNTEAFF. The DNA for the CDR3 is TGCGCCAGCAGCCTCGACAGTAACACTGAAGCTTTCTTT.

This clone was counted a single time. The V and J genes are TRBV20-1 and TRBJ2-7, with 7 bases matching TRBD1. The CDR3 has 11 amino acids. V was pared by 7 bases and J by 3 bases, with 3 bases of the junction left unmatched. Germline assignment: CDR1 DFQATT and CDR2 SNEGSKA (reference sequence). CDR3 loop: CSGQGDYEQYF. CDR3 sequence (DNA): TGCAGTGGACAGGGCGACTACGAGCAGTACTTC.

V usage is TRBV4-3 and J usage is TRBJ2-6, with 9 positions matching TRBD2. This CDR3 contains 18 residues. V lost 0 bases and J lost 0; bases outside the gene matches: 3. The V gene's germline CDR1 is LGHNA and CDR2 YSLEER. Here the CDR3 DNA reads TGCGCCAGCAGCCAAGAACAGCGGGGGGCCTCTGGGGCCAACGTCCTGACTTTC. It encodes CASSQEQRGASGANVLTF.

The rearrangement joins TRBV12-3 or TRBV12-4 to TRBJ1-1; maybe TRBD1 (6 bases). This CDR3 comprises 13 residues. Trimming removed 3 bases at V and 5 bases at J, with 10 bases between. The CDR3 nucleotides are TGTGCCAGCAGTTTTCGGGGGGCAACTGAAGCTTTCTTT. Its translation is CASSFRGATEAFF.

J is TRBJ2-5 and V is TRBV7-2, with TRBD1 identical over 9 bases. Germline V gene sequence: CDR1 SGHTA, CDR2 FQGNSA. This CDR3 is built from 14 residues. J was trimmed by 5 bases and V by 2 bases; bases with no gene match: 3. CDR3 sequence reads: CASSLTGGWETQYF. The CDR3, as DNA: TGTGCCAGCAGCTTAACAGGGGGCTGGGAGACCCAGTACTTC.

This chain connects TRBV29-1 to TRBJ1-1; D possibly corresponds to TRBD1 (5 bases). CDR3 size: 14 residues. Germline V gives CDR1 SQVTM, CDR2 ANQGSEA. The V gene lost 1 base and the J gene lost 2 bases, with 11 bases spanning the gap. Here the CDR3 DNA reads TGCAGCGTTGAAGCGGAGACAGTAAACACTGAAGCTTTCTTT. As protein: CSVEAETVNTEAFF.

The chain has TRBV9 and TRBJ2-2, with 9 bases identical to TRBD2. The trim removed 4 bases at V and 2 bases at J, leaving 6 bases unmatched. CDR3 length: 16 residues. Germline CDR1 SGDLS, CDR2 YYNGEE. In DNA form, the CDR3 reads TGTGCCAGCAGCAGGAGACTAGCGGCTAACACCGGGGAGCTGTTTTTT. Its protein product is CASSRRLAANTGELFF.

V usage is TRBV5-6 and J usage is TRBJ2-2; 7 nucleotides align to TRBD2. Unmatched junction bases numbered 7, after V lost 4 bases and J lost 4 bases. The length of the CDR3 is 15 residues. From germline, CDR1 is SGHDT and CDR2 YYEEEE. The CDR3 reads CASSIHGGTTGELFF. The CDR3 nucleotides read TGTGCCAGCAGCATACACGGGGGGACCACCGGGGAGCTGTTTTTT.

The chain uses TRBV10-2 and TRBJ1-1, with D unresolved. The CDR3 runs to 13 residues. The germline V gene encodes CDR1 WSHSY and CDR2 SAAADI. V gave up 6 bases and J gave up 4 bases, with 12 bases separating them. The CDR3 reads CASRIGGSTEAFF. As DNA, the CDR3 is TGCGCCAGCAGGATAGGAGGTAGCACTGAAGCTTTCTTT.

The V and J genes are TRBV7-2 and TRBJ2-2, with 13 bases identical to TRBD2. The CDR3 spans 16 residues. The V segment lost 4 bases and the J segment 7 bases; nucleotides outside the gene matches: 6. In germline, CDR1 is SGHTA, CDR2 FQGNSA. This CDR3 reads CASSSRTSGGIGELFF. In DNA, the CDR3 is TGTGCCAGCAGCTCTAGGACTAGCGGGGGAATCGGGGAGCTGTTTTTT.

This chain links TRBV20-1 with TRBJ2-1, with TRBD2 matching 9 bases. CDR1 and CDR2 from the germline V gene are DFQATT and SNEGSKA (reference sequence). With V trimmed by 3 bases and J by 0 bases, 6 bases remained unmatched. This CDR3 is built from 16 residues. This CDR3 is CSASDLAGRSYNEQFF. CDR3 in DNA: TGCAGTGCTAGTGACCTAGCGGGGCGCTCCTACAATGAGCAGTTCTTC.

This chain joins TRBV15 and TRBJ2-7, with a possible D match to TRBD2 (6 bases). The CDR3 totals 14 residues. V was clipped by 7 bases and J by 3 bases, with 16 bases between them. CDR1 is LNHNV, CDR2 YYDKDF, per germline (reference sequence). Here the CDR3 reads CATTRGRSDYEQYF. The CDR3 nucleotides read TGTGCCACCACCCGGGGGAGGTCGGACTACGAGCAGTACTTC. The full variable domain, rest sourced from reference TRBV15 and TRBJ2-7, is DAMVIQNPRYQVTQFGKPVTLSCSQTLNHNVMYWYQQKSSQAPKLLFHYYDKDFNNEADTPDNFQSRRPNTSFCFLDIRSPGLGDTAMYLCATTRGRSDYEQYFGPGTRLTVT.

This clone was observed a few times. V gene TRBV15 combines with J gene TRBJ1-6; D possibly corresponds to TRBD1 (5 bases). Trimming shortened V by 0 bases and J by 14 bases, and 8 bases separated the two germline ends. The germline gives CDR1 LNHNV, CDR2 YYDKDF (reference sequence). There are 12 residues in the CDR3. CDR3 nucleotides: TGTGCCACCAGCAGAGACCAGGACACCCTCCACTTT. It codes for CATSRDQDTLHF.

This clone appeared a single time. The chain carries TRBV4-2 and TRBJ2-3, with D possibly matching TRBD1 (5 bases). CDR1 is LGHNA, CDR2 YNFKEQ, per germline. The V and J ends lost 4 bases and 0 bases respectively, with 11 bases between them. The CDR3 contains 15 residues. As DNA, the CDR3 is TGTGCCAGCAGCCTTTGGGGCCAGAGCACAGATACGCAGTATTTT. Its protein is CASSLWGQSTDTQYF.

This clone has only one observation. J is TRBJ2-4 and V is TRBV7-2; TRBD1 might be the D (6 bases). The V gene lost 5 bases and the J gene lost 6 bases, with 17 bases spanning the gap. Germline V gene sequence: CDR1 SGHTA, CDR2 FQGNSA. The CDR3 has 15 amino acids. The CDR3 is CASSRRDTPRNIQYF. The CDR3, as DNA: TGTGCCAGCAGCCGCCGGGACACCCCTCGAAACATTCAGTACTTC.

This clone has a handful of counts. The CDR3 region is CASSLIGRGSNQPQHF. In DNA form, the CDR3 reads TGTGCCAGCAGTTTAATAGGTCGGGGGAGCAATCAGCCCCAGCATTTT. The gene calls are TRBV28 and TRBJ1-5; D perhaps matches TRBD1 (5 bases). CDR3 length: 16 amino acids. Trimming left V 2 bases short and J 1 base short, with 12 bases between. Germline V CDR1 and CDR2: MDHEN, SYDVKM. The full variable domain, with the rest looked up from reference TRBV28 and TRBJ1-5, is DVKVTQSSRYLVKRTGEKVFLECVQDMDHENMFWYRQDPGLGLRLIYFSYDVKMKEKGDIPEGYSVSREKKERFSLILESASTNQTSMYLCASSLIGRGSNQPQHFGDGTRLSIL.

The CDR3 DNA sequence: TGCGCCAGCAGCGGCGGGACAGGGGAGGAAAAACTGTTTTTT. This codes for CASSGGTGEEKLFF. The V and J genes are TRBV5-1 and TRBJ1-4, with 10 bases identical to TRBD1. The V and J ends lost 4 bases and 8 bases, in that order; junction bases with no gene match: 5. The CDR3 spans 14 residues. CDR1 is SGHRS, CDR2 YFSETQ, per germline.

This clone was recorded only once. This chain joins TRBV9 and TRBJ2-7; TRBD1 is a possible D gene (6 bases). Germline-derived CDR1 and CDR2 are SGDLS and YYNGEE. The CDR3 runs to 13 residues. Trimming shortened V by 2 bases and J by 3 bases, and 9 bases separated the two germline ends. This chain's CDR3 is CASSVTGSYEQYF. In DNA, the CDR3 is TGTGCCAGCAGCGTCACAGGGAGCTACGAGCAGTACTTC.

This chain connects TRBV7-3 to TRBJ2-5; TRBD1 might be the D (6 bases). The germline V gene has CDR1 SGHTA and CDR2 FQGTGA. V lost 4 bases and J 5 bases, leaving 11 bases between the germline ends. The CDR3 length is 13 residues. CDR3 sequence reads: CASSSPGDETQYF. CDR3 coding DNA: TGTGCCAGCAGCTCTCCAGGGGATGAGACCCAGTACTTC. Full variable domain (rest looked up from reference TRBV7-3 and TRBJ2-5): GAGVSQTPSNKVTEKGKYVELRCDPISGHTALYWYRQSLGQGPEFLIYFQGTGAADDSGLPNDRFFAVRPEGSVSTLKIQRTERGDSAVYLCASSSPGDETQYFGPGTRLLVL.

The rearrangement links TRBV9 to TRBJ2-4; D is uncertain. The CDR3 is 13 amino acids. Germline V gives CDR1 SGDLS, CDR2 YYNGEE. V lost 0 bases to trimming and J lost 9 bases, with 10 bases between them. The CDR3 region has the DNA TGTGCCAGCAGCGTAGAAACAGAATCCATTCAGTACTTC. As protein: CASSVETESIQYF.

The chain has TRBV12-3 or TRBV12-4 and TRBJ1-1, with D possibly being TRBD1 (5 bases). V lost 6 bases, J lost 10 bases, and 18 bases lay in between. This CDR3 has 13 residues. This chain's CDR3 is CASSSSVRRGAFF. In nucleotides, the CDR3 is TGTGCCAGCAGCTCTAGCGTCAGGAGGGGAGCTTTCTTT.

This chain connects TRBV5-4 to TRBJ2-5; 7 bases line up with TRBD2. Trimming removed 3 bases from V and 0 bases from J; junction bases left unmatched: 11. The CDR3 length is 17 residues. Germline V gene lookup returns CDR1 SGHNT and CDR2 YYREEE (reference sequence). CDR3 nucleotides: TGTGCCAGCAGCTCATATCTAGCGGAATCGTACCAAGAGACCCAGTACTTC. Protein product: CASSSYLAESYQETQYF.

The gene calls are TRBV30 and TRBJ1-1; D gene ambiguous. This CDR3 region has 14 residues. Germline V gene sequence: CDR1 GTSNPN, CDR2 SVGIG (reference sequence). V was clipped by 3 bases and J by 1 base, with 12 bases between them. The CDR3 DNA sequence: TGTGCCTGGAGCGCGGGCGGCGGGAACACTGAAGCTTTCTTT. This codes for CAWSAGGGNTEAFF.

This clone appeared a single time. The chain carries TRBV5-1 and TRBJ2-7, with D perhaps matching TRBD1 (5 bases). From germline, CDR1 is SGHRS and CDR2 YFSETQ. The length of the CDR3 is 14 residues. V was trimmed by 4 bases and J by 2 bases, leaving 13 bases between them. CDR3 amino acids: CASSRSLTAYEQYF. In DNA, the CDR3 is TGCGCCAGCAGCCGCTCCCTGACAGCCTACGAGCAGTACTTC.